The 11 T cell receptor beta chains below were found in one sample sequenced in a study of T cell repertoires in cytomegalovirus infection. Each CDR3 protein gets one entry after TCRdb re-called the reads with MiXCR. Of 680,000 or so distinct CDR3 sequences in the sample, under 40% were seen once. The sequencing sample was made of PBMCs. The receptors were sampled from a human donor in good health (CMV status not recorded). Some clones in this sample may be carry-over from other donors' samples.

At least ten counts were recorded for this clonotype. The chain employs TRBV7-9 and TRBJ2-2, with unresolved D. The CDR3 has 13 amino acids. Germline CDR1 SEHNR, CDR2 FQNEAQ (reference sequence). Trimming removed 7 bases at V and 4 bases at J, with 10 bases between. This CDR3 reads CASTLGFTGELFF. CDR3 coding DNA: TGTGCCAGCACTCTGGGTTTCACCGGGGAGCTGTTTTTT.

This clonotype was counted a few times. The rearrangement links TRBV20-1 to TRBJ2-3; 9 bases agree with TRBD2. This CDR3 region has 17 residues. Losses at the gene ends were 0 bases for V and 1 base for J; bases not matched to a gene: 8. Germline CDR1 is DFQATT and CDR2 is SNEGSKA (reference sequence). The CDR3 sequence is CSARDKRWTSGTDTQYF. CDR3 nucleotide sequence: TGCAGTGCTAGAGATAAGCGGTGGACTAGCGGCACAGATACGCAGTATTTT.

The genes are TRBV7-3 and TRBJ1-4; D is ambiguous. V shed 2 bases and J shed 8 bases, with 12 bases lying between them. Germline CDR1 reads SGHTA; CDR2 reads FQGTGA. The CDR3 is 14 amino acids. The CDR3 bases are TGTGCCAGCAGCTTAGGAGGCGAGGGCGAAAAACTGTTTTTT. It encodes CASSLGGEGEKLFF.

The CDR3 nucleotides are TGTGCCAGCAGCCCAGGGGTTACCGGGGAGCTGTTTTTT. Protein product: CASSPGVTGELFF. The rearrangement uses TRBV7-3 and TRBJ2-2; tentatively, D is TRBD1 (6 bases). The germline V gene encodes CDR1 SGHTA and CDR2 FQGTGA. V was pared by 5 bases and J by 5 bases, with 9 bases between. This CDR3 spans 13 amino acids.

The chain combines TRBV4-1 with TRBJ1-5; D may be TRBD1 (5 bases). The germline gives CDR1 MGHRA, CDR2 YSYEKL. Trimming shortened V by 4 bases and J by 8 bases, and 15 bases separated the two germline ends. The CDR3 sequence is 14 residues long. The CDR3 sequence is CASSPLMGDEPQHF. CDR3 nucleotide sequence: TGCGCCAGCAGCCCTCTAATGGGGGATGAGCCCCAGCATTTT.

In regard to this clonotype: A much more abundant neighbour one base away suggests this may be a read error. Without the conserved terminal phenylalanine or tryptophan, this CDR3 likely stems from a read error. The rearrangement links TRBV7-2 to TRBJ2-1; 7 bases align to TRBD2. The trim removed 3 bases at V and 3 bases at J, leaving 5 bases unmatched. The CDR3 contains 15 residues. CDR1 and CDR2 (germline): SGHTA, FQGNSA. The CDR3 spells CASSLGGSVYNEQFL. As DNA, the CDR3 is TGTGCCAGCAGCTTGGGCGGGAGCGTCTACAATGAGCAGTTCTTA.

This clonotype was counted only a few times. V usage is TRBV20-1 and J usage is TRBJ2-5; no reliable D call. The germline V and J ends were trimmed by 5 bases and 5 bases, with 6 bases remaining between them. CDR1 and CDR2 from the germline V gene are DFQATT and SNEGSKA (reference sequence). CDR3 size: 10 residues. In DNA form, the CDR3 reads TGCAGTGCTCAAGAGGAGACCCAGTACTTC. Its translation is CSAQEETQYF.

The chain carries TRBV28 and TRBJ2-5; 7 bases agree with TRBD1. Germline V gene lookup returns CDR1 MDHEN and CDR2 SYDVKM. The CDR3 is 13 amino acids. J was trimmed by 2 bases and V by 7 bases; bases with no gene match: 4. Here the CDR3 reads CASTLGQQETQYF. For the CDR3, the DNA is TGTGCCAGCACCCTGGGACAGCAAGAGACCCAGTACTTC. Full variable domain (missing parts from reference TRBV28 and TRBJ2-5): DVKVTQSSRYLVKRTGEKVFLECVQDMDHENMFWYRQDPGLGLRLIYFSYDVKMKEKGDIPEGYSVSREKKERFSLILESASTNQTSMYLCASTLGQQETQYFGPGTRLLVL.

The chain carries TRBV20-1 and TRBJ2-1, with TRBD1 matching 8 bases. J lost 7 bases, V lost 6 bases, and 8 bases had no gene match. The CDR3 has 13 residues. Germline CDR1 DFQATT, CDR2 SNEGSKA (reference sequence). For the CDR3, the DNA is TGCAGTGCCGAAGGACGACAGGGGAATGAGCAGTTCTTC. Translated, it gives CSAEGRQGNEQFF.

The chain links TRBV2 to TRBJ2-1, with D unresolved. With 6 bases removed from V and 10 bases from J, the gap between germline ends came to 7 bases. Per germline, CDR1 SNHLY and CDR2 FYNNEI. This CDR3 has 10 amino acids. The CDR3 spells CASRGREQFF. The CDR3 DNA reads as TGTGCCAGCAGGGGTCGGGAGCAGTTCTTC. Full variable domain (remainder filled in from reference TRBV2 and TRBJ2-1): EPEVTQTPSHQVTQMGQEVILRCVPISNHLYFYWYRQILGQKVEFLVSFYNNEISEKSEIFDDQFSVERPDGSNFTLKIRSTKLEDSAMYFCASRGREQFFGPGTRLTVL.

V usage is TRBV3-1 and J usage is TRBJ2-3; 9 bases match TRBD2. The germline gives CDR1 LGHDT, CDR2 YNNKEL (reference sequence). This CDR3 is built from 16 residues. V was clipped by 0 bases and J by 0 bases; unmatched bases: 1. CDR3 sequence (DNA): TGTGCCAGCAGCCAAGAGGCGGGAGGGAGCACAGATACGCAGTATTTT. This sequence encodes CASSQEAGGSTDTQYF.